Listed below are T cell receptor beta chains from one sample, sequenced in a study of PD-L1 blockade in urothelial cancer. TCRdb keeps only in-frame clones here, not all; method: immunoSEQ multiplex PCR. The sample contains about 43,000 clones, 88% of which appear only once. The sequencing here drew on PBMCs, taken around atezolizumab (anti-PD-L1) treatment. The receptors were gathered from a woman aged 55-75 years with urothelial cancer. The CDR3 runs from the conserved cysteine through the conserved F or W. The D gene is left open where the match is weak. Only part of the rows carry a size: once, few, many, or a class if the clone is expanded.

cdr3_length,v_call,clone_size,j_call,d_call,cdr3_nt,cdr3_aa
14,TRBV28,.,TRBJ1-1,.,TGTGCCAGCAGTTTAGCGGGGCCGAACACTGAAGCTTTCTTT,CASSLAGPNTEAFF
14,TRBV4-2,.,TRBJ2-3,TRBD2,TGTGCCAGCAGCCCAGAACAGCGGGACGATACGCAGTATTTT,CASSPEQRDDTQYF
16,TRBV11-2,.,TRBJ2-3,TRBD2,TGTGCCAGCAGCTTAGCGAGCGGGGGGGCCGTAGATACGCAGTATTTT,CASSLASGGAVDTQYF
16,TRBV4-2,.,TRBJ2-1,TRBD2,TGTGCCAGCAGCCAAGCCCCTAGCGGGGGCTACAATGAGCAGTTCTTC,CASSQAPSGGYNEQFF
17,TRBV7-9,.,TRBJ1-4,TRBD1,TGTGCCAGCAGTTCCACATTTCGACAGGGGGTACGGGAAAAACTGTTTTTT,CASSSTFRQGVREKLFF
15,TRBV11-2,.,TRBJ2-7,TRBD1,TGTGCCAGCAGCTCCTTACAGGGGGCCAGATACGAGCAGTACTTC,CASSSLQGARYEQYF
14,TRBV6-6,.,TRBJ2-7,.,TGTGCCAGCAGTTATCTAGGAACAGGAGACGAGCAGTACTTC,CASSYLGTGDEQYF
14,TRBV28,once,TRBJ2-7,TRBD2,TGTGCCAGCAAGGCGGGAGGGTCCTCCTACGAGCAGTACTTC,CASKAGGSSYEQYF
15,TRBV5-1,.,TRBJ1-1,.,TGCGCCAGCAGCTTGGTACAGCTGTCAGACACTGAAGCTTTCTTT,CASSLVQLSDTEAFF
16,TRBV7-8,.,TRBJ2-5,.,TGTGCCAGCAGCTTGCCCACCCGGACAGCGAGGGAGACCCAGTACTTC,CASSLPTRTARETQYF
15,TRBV6-6,.,TRBJ1-2,TRBD1,TGTGCCAGCAGTCACCGGGACAGGGGGCTCCAAGGCTACACCTTC,CASSHRDRGLQGYTF
12,TRBV16,.,TRBJ2-5,.,TGTGCCAGCAGCCAACGGGGGACGACCCAGTACTTC,CASSQRGTTQYF
11,TRBV7-2,few,TRBJ1-1,.,TGTGCCAGCAACATGAACACTGAAGCTTTCTTT,CASNMNTEAFF
15,TRBV7-2,.,TRBJ2-7,TRBD2,TGTGCCAGCAGCTTAACTAGCGGGATGACCTACGAGCAGTACTTC,CASSLTSGMTYEQYF
16,TRBV18,.,TRBJ2-3,TRBD2,TGTGCCAGCTCATCGGGACTAGCCTTGAGTACAGATACGCAGTATTTT,CASSSGLALSTDTQYF
14,TRBV25-1,once,TRBJ1-1,.,TGTGCCAGCACCCCCCCACTCATGAACACTGAAGCTTTCTTT,CASTPPLMNTEAFF
14,TRBV5-1,.,TRBJ1-4,.,TGCGCCAGCTCCCCGACAACAACTAATGAAAAACTGTTTTTT,CASSPTTTNEKLFF
15,TRBV5-1,.,TRBJ1-2,.,TGCGCCAGCAGCTTGGACAGGGCCACTAACTATGGCTACACCTTC,CASSLDRATNYGYTF
15,TRBV4-1,once,TRBJ2-7,TRBD2,TGCGCCAGCAGCCAATCAACTAGCGTACACTACGAGCAGTACTTC,CASSQSTSVHYEQYF
14,TRBV19,.,TRBJ2-5,TRBD2,TGTGCCAGTAGTATTCTAGCGGGGGGCGAGACCCAGTACTTC,CASSILAGGETQYF
14,TRBV10-3,.,TRBJ1-1,.,TGTGCCATCAGTGAGAGGACAGCCGGCGGTGAAGCTTTCTTT,CAISERTAGGEAFF
16,TRBV7-9,.,TRBJ2-1,.,TGTGCCAGCAGCTTAGTTCCCGCCCGGGGAGGCAATGAGCAGTTCTTC,CASSLVPARGGNEQFF
15,TRBV18,.,TRBJ1-4,.,TGTGCCAGCTCATCCACCGGTTCGGGGAATGAAAAACTGTTTTTT,CASSSTGSGNEKLFF
14,TRBV5-4,.,TRBJ2-2,.,TGTGCCAGCAGCCTCCCAGGGCTTTCCGGGGAGCTGTTTTTT,CASSLPGLSGELFF
15,TRBV18,.,TRBJ1-6,.,TGTGCCAGCTCACCACAGTCAGTTCTGAAGTCACCCCTCCACTTT,CASSPQSVLKSPLHF
13,TRBV4-3,.,TRBJ2-5,.,TGCGCCAGCAGCCAAGTGGACAGTGGGACCCAGTACTTC,CASSQVDSGTQYF
16,TRBV5-1,.,TRBJ2-3,TRBD2,TGCGCCAGCAGCCAGCCGGGACTAGCGGCCACAGATACGCAGTATTTT,CASSQPGLAATDTQYF
13,TRBV7-9,.,TRBJ1-1,.,TGTGCCAGCAGCTTAACTCGGAACACTGAAGCTTTCTTT,CASSLTRNTEAFF
18,TRBV7-8,few,TRBJ1-5,.,TGTGCCAGCAGCTTAGTTTTTGAAGACACCTATAGCAATCAGCCCCAGCATTTT,CASSLVFEDTYSNQPQHF
13,TRBV7-2,.,TRBJ1-1,.,TGTGCCAGCAGCCCCACAGTGAACACTGAAGCTTTCTTT,CASSPTVNTEAFF
14,TRBV7-2,.,TRBJ2-7,TRBD2,TGTGCCAGCAGCTTGGGACTAGGAGTGTACGAGCAGTACTTC,CASSLGLGVYEQYF